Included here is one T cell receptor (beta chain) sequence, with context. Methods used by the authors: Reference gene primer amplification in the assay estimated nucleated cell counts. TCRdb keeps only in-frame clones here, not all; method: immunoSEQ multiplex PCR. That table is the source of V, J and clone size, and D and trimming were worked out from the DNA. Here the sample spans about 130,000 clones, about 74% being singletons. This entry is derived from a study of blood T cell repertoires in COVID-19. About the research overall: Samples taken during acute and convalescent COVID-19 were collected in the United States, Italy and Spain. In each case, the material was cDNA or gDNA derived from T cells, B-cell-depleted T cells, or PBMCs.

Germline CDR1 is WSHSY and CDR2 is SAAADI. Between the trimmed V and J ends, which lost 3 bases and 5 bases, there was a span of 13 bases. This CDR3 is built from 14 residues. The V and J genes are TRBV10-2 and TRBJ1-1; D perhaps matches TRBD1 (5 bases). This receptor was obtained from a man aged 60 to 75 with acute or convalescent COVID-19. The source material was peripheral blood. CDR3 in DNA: TGCGCCAGCAGTGACAGGGTCGGTGGGACTGAAGCTTTCTTT. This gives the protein CASSDRVGGTEAFF.